This T cell receptor beta chain was sequenced in a study of human T cells and chemical hapten exposure. As for time point: patch test 1, 2 weeks after DPC sensitization. Treatment reported: therapeutic diphenylcyclopropenone sensitization with weekly scalp DPC. Researchers extracted total RNA from unfractionated whole blood. TCRdb reanalysed the RACE reads using MiXCR and keeps one entry per CDR3 protein. The profile shows around 57,000 distinct CDR3 sequences, 9.5% to 11% of them singletons. The germline V gene has CDR1 SGHTA and CDR2 FQGNSA. The CDR3 runs to 18 residues. V was pared by 1 base and J by 8 bases, with 17 bases of the junction left unmatched.

Sequencing used whole blood, obtained in connection with sensitization to the hapten diphenylcyclopropenone (DPC). V and J are TRBV7-2 and TRBJ1-2; 9 bases are shared with TRBD1. This TCR came from a woman between 35 and 50 years old with alopecia areata. Some clones in this sample may be carry-over from other donors' samples. CDR3 sequence (DNA): TGTGCCAGCAGCTTAGAACCGGGGGGACAGGGCTTTACGGAGGGCTACACCTTC. Its protein product is CASSLEPGGQGFTEGYTF.